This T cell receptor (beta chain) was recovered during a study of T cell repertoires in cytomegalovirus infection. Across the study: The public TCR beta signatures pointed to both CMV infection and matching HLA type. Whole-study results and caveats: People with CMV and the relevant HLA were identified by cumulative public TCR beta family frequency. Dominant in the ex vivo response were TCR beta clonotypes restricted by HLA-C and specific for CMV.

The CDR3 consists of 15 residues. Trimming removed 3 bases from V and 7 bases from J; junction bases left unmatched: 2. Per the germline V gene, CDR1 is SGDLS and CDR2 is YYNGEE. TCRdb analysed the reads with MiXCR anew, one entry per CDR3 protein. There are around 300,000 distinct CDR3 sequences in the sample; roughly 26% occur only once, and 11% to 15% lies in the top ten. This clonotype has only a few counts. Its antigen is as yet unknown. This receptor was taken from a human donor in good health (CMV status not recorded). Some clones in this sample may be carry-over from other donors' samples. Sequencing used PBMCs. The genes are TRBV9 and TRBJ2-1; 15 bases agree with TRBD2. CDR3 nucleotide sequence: TGTGCCAGCAGCGGGGGACTAGCGGGAGGAAATGAGCAGTTCTTC. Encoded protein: CASSGGLAGGNEQFF.